The present TCR beta chain was sequenced within a study of regulatory T cells in long-lasting Graves disease. This clonotype came up many times. Sequence at one end of the junction differs from germline and may be a read error. The time point is: newly diagnosed GD, antithyroid drugs for less than 3 months. Preparation of the TCR library used RNA extracted from PBMCs. The CDR3 runs to 14 residues. According to the study, TCR beta libraries were built with iRepertoire HTBI primers and CDR3-region Arm-PCR. MiXCR, applied by TCRdb to the multiplex PCR reads, yields one record per CDR3 protein. Among fewer than 650,000 distinct CDR3 sequences, roughly 15% were seen once, and the ten largest hold 18%. This sample also appeared in a second study, on T cells in Graves' hyperthyroidism and ophthalmopathy.

The receptor was derived from a woman aged 25 to 39 with Graves disease. Sample: peripheral blood mononuclear cells (PBMCs), taken at new diagnosis, from a patient treated with antithyroid drugs. The rearrangement links TRBV12-3 or TRBV12-4 to TRBJ2-1; D perhaps matches TRBD2 (5 bases). The CDR3 nucleotides are TGCGCCAGCAGCTCTGGAGGCACCTACAATGAGCAGTTCTTC. Translation gives CASSSGGTYNEQFF.